This T cell receptor beta chain was captured by sequencing in a study of blood T cells in healthy people across ages. Through a sample-barcoded 5' primer and a J-beta primer mix, a second PCR was run for roughly 7 to 11 cycles. TCRdb passed the 5' RACE reads through MiXCR, listing each CDR3 protein once. Of 800,000 to 950,000 distinct CDR3 sequences detected, roughly 28% appear once; the ten largest clones hold 10%. From germline, CDR1 is MDHEN and CDR2 SYDVKM. Between the trimmed V and J ends, which lost 6 bases and 6 bases, there was a span of 9 bases. The length of the CDR3 is 12 residues. Another study also made use of these data, one on T cells of mothers and their children.

The V call is TRBV28, the J call TRBJ1-5, with D unresolved. Sequences were obtained from blood. This TCR was sampled from a woman aged 40 to 50 in good health. CDR3 bases: TGTGCCAGCAGGGTATTAGGTCAGCCCCAGCATTTT. This encodes CASRVLGQPQHF.